Shown below are 5 T cell receptor beta chains from a single sample sequenced in a study of blood T cell repertoires in COVID-19. This table comes from immunoSEQ multiplex PCR, and its TCRdb copy is limited to in-frame clones, with some not included. This table holds 150,000 to 180,000 clones, about 83% found once. Sequenced: peripheral blood. The receptors come from a woman aged 60-75 years with COVID-19, enrolled during active disease.

This chain's CDR3 is CASSEATGGNQPQHF. CDR3 nucleotide sequence: TGTGCCAGCAGTGAAGCGACAGGGGGCAATCAGCCCCAGCATTTT. V is TRBV6-1 and J is TRBJ1-5, with 8 bases matching TRBD1. In germline, CDR1 is MNHNS, CDR2 SASEGT. The CDR3 loop spans 15 amino acids. V dropped 0 bases and J dropped 2; count of bases not matched to a gene: 0.

This chain joins TRBV2 and TRBJ1-4; D may be TRBD1 (6 bases). CDR1 SNHLY and CDR2 FYNNEI come from the germline V gene. The CDR3 extends over 16 amino acids. V was pared by 4 bases and J by 5 bases, with 17 bases between. The CDR3 coding sequence is TGTGCCAGCAGTGTCCCCGGGACAACTGTAAATGAAAAACTGTTTTTT. It codes for CASSVPGTTVNEKLFF.

The V call is TRBV11-2, the J call TRBJ1-1; a possible D gene is TRBD1 (5 bases). CDR1 SGHAT and CDR2 FQNNGV come from the germline V gene. There are 13 residues in the CDR3. Deletions cut 1 base from V and 6 bases from J, with 9 bases between. CDR3: CASSLVGGAEAFF. The CDR3, as DNA: TGTGCCAGCAGCTTAGTAGGAGGGGCTGAAGCTTTCTTT.

The chain joins TRBV4-1 to TRBJ1-2, with 7 bases fitting TRBD1. Germline loops: CDR1 MGHRA, CDR2 YSYEKL. The CDR3 runs 19 residues. The V and J ends lost 1 base and 7 bases, in that order; junction bases with no gene match: 21. The CDR3 reads CASSQVRSRTGTRLSGYTF. The CDR3 DNA reads as TGCGCCAGCAGCCAAGTCCGATCGAGGACAGGAACCCGCCTAAGTGGCTACACCTTC.

This clone has only one observation. V is TRBV6-5 and J is TRBJ1-3; possible D gene TRBD1, 5 bases. CDR1 and CDR2 (germline): MNHEY, SVGAGI. The CDR3 contains 11 residues. Trimming left V 11 bases short and J 7 bases short, with 12 bases between. CDR3 region: CASWGGNTIYF. The CDR3, as DNA: TGTGCCTCATGGGGGGGTAACACCATATATTTT.